This T cell receptor (beta chain) was sequenced for a study of PD-1 blockade in classical Hodgkin lymphoma. Germline V lookup: CDR1 ENHRY, CDR2 SYGVKD. V dropped 3 bases and J dropped 7 bases, with 15 bases sitting between them. This CDR3 has 15 residues. Note on this clone: No antigen is known for it.

Autologous stem cell transplantation was followed by relapse in every patient, and brentuximab vedotin exposure varied. Study results and caveats: Baseline diversity resembling that of newly diagnosed patients was seen in complete responders.

Sequencing was performed with immunoSEQ multiplex PCR; in TCRdb, only in-frame clones are kept and a portion is missing. The sample includes around 96,000 clones, over 80% of them seen just once. The chain uses TRBV10-3 and TRBJ1-4; possibly TRBD1 for D (6 bases). The sequence was collected from a human donor with classical Hodgkin lymphoma. The sample consisted of peripheral blood mononuclear cells (PBMCs), taken at baseline. CDR3: CAISEQGGQSEKLFF. The CDR3 nucleotides read TGTGCCATCAGTGAACAGGGTGGGCAGAGTGAAAAACTGTTTTTT.